This TCR beta chain was identified in a study of shared clonotypes between healthy human individuals (dated by TCRdb to the early 2020s). Some background on the complete study: The cohort comprised a couple of women and a few men aged 18 to 49 years. Per donor, three plates each were used for CD4 naive and CD4 memory, two for CD8 naive, and one for CD8 memory. Blood TCR repertoires of several healthy adults were deeply sequenced to estimate repertoire size and the extent of clonotype sharing between individuals. Libraries were prepared and TCR repertoires were sequenced by different laboratories using diverse techniques, in order to increase sequencing depth and limit assay-specific biases. Each donor's leukapheresis produced roughly between roughly 0.94 and 9.5 billion PBMCs. What the research found in general, with its limitations: Compared with non-shared clonotypes, clonotypes shared by all four sorted-subset donors had higher generation probabilities. When four donors were compared, the shared fraction of clonotypes was about 5% for naive CD4, around 4% for naive CD8, 2.3% for memory CD4, and 0.4% for memory CD8. Larger estimated clonotype richness was generally found for naive subsets than for memory subsets. Even with the large sequencing depth, rarefaction of the sorted-subset datasets indicated that sequencing was incomplete. Pairwise subsampling led to the expectation that sequencing depth would affect the degree of clonotype sharing among donors. The small number of donors limited the genetic and exposure-history diversity represented. Sampling was restricted to blood, and TCR repertoires in tissue are likely to differ from TCR repertoires in blood.

CD8 naive samples consisted of CD45RO-negative cells that were positively selected for CCR7, yielding a CD45RA+CCR7+ population without TemRA cells. Healthy HIV-negative adults with no recently reported acute infections or vaccinations were included as donors. Only Caucasian adults living in Nashville, Tennessee, USA were represented among the donors. After blood collection by leukapheresis, PBMCs were isolated using Ficoll-Histopaque density gradient centrifugation and then cryopreserved in the vapor phase of liquid nitrogen. Analytical flow cytometry was used to check the purity and quantity of each magnetically sorted T cell population. Each sorted fraction had its genomic DNA isolated and then quantified by UV absorbance on a Nanodrop 2000c. The CDR3 goes from the cysteine to the phenylalanine over 14 residues. Solely the CDR3 DNA is kept, with 42 bases framed from the first base. The V end loses 6 bases and the J end loses 5 bases, and a stretch of 18 bases separates them. From a lookup of the germline V gene, CDR1 and CDR2 are SGHRS and YFSETQ.

Details on this clone: The clone's antigen remains unknown. No qualities accompany the bases; no much larger clone lies one base away.

TCR CDR3 regions were amplified from genomic DNA by multiplex PCR using the deep immunoSEQ assay. Extracted genomic DNA from each cell subset was spread evenly across all wells of several immunoSEQ 96-well plates, with each plate serving as a replicate. Each replicate PCR for sorted subsets received around 200 ng genomic DNA, equal to around 32,000 T cell genomes. The purified libraries were quantified using a Qubit 3.0 fluorometer, sized with a Bioanalyzer 2100, and then quantified again using the KAPA Library Quantification kit. Each immunoSEQ 96-well plate was sequenced on its own single-read 150-cycle Illumina NextSeq 550 flow cell. The paper's data handling went like this. Because the immunoSEQ output held only junctional sequences and lacked quality scores, the filtering could not match the filtering applied to full-length reads. Sequences were annotated with PyIR, a Python wrapper for IgBLAST v1.9, using IMGT germline references to assign V/J genes and CDR3. Any read was removed if the V/J assignment was weak (E-value above 1e-6), the CDR3 was missing, or the read contained stop codons, out-of-frame junctions, or ambiguous translated residues. V3J clonotypes were defined by identical inferred V gene, J gene, and CDR3 amino acid sequence. Percentage overlap between repertoires was computed as shared unique clonotypes divided by the size of the smaller repertoire. Richness of each repertoire was evaluated using RTK rarefaction, the Chao1 estimator, and Recon v2.1 estimates of unobserved clonotypes. Generation probabilities were computed with OLGA for all TCRbeta clonotypes obtained by the gDNA method from several donors. The table comes from immuneACCESS by way of TCRdb, which keeps in-frame sequences with V and J called. Part of the clones is missing from these tables; in studies checked, under half for an unresolved V gene and the rest for unknown reasons. V, J and clone size reflect that table, while D and trimming were determined from the DNA. The sample has about 2.1 million clones on record, approximately 92% of them singletons. The ten most abundant clones make up about 1.7% of the sample.

Sequencing was done on a sample of naive CD8+ T cells from PBMCs. According to the study, the label for this sample's cell subset or site signals: CD45RA+CCR7+. Recombination connected TRBV5-1 to TRBJ2-7; the D gene could be either TRBD1 or TRBD2, each agreeing at 5 bases. The source of this sequence is a man aged 18-30 years in good health. Some clones in this sample may be carry-over from other donors' samples. The CDR3 protein sequence reads: CASNPTGLVHEQYF. The DNA sequence is as follows: TGCGCCAGCAACCCGACGGGGCTAGTCCACGAGCAGTACTTC.